This paragraph reports one TCR beta chain. Profiled with immunoSEQ multiplex PCR; TCRdb holds only in-frame clones, not every one. The table has roughly 200,000 clones, roughly 80% seen once. The data originate from a study of blood T cell repertoires in COVID-19. Each participant's cohort was designated according to participant-reported clinical history. The TCR sequence derives from a woman aged 45-65 years who had been exposed to COVID-19. Sequencing was performed on PBMCs or T cells enriched from blood (not recorded which).

The CDR3 region is CASSLLGARTEAFF. CDR3 DNA: TGTGCCAGCAGCTTGTTAGGGGCGAGAACTGAAGCTTTCTTT. V and J are TRBV11-1 and TRBJ1-1; a weak D match, TRBD1 (5 bases). CDR3 length: 14 amino acids. V lost 3 bases and J lost 5, with 13 bases in between. Germline CDR1 is SGHAT and CDR2 is FQDESV (reference sequence).